This T cell receptor (beta chain) was profiled in a study of cytomegalovirus exposure and HLA in healthy donors. Whole-study results and caveats: Using the classifier, cytomegalovirus status was reportedly diagnosed with high specificity and sensitivity. Most sequenced TCRs were rare (though some public TCRs occurred in many donors). The study designated 150 or so TCR beta chains cytomegalovirus-associated. Sequencing artifact likely explains a cluster of highly shared sequence variants.

Primers: 60 Vbeta forward and 13 Jbeta reverse. Sequenced by immunoSEQ multiplex PCR; TCRdb stores in-frame clones only, minus some. This table holds about 160,000 clones, roughly 82% found once. Germline V gene sequence: CDR1 MNHNS, CDR2 SASEGT. The CDR3 extends over 16 amino acids. Comments on this clone: Its antigen is still unknown. One end of the junction does not line up with germline, which may come from a read error.

The V gene is TRBV6-1, the J gene TRBJ2-3; D might be TRBD1 (5 bases). The receptor's source is a man in his forties or fifties in good health and CMV-seropositive. Sequenced material: PBMCs. CDR3 in DNA: TGTGCCAGCAGTGATGGCCAGGAAGTGGTGACAGATGCGCAGTATTTT. As protein: CASSDGQEVVTDAQYF.